The T cell receptor beta chain under discussion was sequenced for a study (dated by TCRdb to the mid-2010s). The germline V gene provides CDR1 MNHNS and CDR2 SASEGT. Trimming removed 4 bases from V and 6 bases from J; the gene matches leave 8 bases unexplained. From the cysteine through the phenylalanine, the CDR3 covers 14 amino acids. Solely the CDR3 DNA is kept, with 42 bases framed from the first base. This clonotype was detected many times. The specificity of this receptor is unknown. Base-call qualities are not available, and no considerably larger clone is one nucleotide away. Library generation was performed with RT-PCR. The data were produced on an Illumina MiSeq. TCRdb redid the processing of the public reads, applying fastp at Q25 and MiXCR, and retained in-frame beta chains. Each CDR3 protein appears once, grouped with its most common genes and DNA. This sample is represented by hundreds of thousands of distinct CDR3 sequences; over 12% of them were singletons. The biggest ten clones account for just over 3.5% of the sample.

This receptor was taken from a female donor in good health, serving as a healthy control. Sequencing was performed on memory CD4+ T cells from blood. The chain employs TRBV6-1 and TRBJ1-2; the central 7 bases match TRBD1. The DNA is as follows: TGTGCCAGCAGTGCCCTCCGGGACAGTGATGGCTACACCTTC. Translation gives CASSALRDSDGYTF.